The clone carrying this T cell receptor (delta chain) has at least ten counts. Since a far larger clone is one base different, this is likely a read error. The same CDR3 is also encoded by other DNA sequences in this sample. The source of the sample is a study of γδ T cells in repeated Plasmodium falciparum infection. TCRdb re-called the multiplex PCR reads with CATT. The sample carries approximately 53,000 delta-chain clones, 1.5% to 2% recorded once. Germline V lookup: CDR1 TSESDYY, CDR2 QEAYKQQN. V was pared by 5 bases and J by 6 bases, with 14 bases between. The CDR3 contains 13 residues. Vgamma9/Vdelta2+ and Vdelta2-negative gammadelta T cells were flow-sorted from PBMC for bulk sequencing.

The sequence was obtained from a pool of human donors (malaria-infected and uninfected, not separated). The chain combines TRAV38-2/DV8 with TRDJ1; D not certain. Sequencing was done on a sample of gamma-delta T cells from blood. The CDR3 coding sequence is TGTGCTTATAGTCGGGGCCCGGGGTATAAACTCATCTTT. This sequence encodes CAYSRGPGYKLIF.